This TCR beta chain appears in the sequencing data of a study of circulating CD8 cells and anti-PD-1 response in melanoma. Using about 15 ng of total RNA, TCR libraries were made with the QIAseq Immune Repertoire TCR panel. In TCRdb, the reads were re-called with MiXCR into one record per CDR3 protein. The profile shows more than 100 distinct CDR3 sequences, approximately 7.6% of them singletons. By proportion, this clonotype is large. Antigen specificity is unknown. At one end the junction does not follow the germline gene, possibly because of a read error. CDR1 and CDR2 (germline): SGHTA, FQGTGA. The CDR3 is 14 amino acids. Live CD3+CD8+TCRalphabeta+ cells were sorted into four subsets by PD-1 and/or TIGIT. Findings and limits, study-wide: Diversity ranked highest in DNEG and lowest in TIGIT subsets.

The receptor was derived from a human donor with melanoma. The specimen was CD8+ T cells from PBMCs, collected at baseline or after one month of anti-PD-1 therapy (not recorded which). The V gene is TRBV7-3, the J gene TRBJ2-1; no clear D. DNA of the CDR3: TGTGCCAGCAGCCTAACACCATCCTACAATGAGCAGTTCTTC. This encodes CASSLTPSYNEQFF.